The rows below give T cell receptor beta chains drawn from one sample of a study of metastatic and nonmetastatic thyroid tumors. Through MiXCR, TCRdb re-clonotyped the PCR reads. The sample contains about 28,000 clones, approximately 15% of which appear only once. Input material: blood. These receptors came from a female donor with papillary thyroid cancer or a benign thyroid nodule (not recorded which). Some clones in this sample may be carry-over from other donors' samples. CDR3s leave out the opening cysteine and the closing phenylalanine or tryptophan. Size tells how often a clone was seen (once, few, many) or the class of an expanded clone, and some rows leave it out.

size,V,J,CDR3
-,TRBV28,TRBJ1-2,ASSSPTREGRSDYCYT
many,TRBV9,TRBJ2-7,ASSSTSGREGEQY
many,TRBV6-4,TRBJ1-5,ASSWARGYSNQPQH
-,TRBV10-3,TRBJ2-2,ASKTDGDGTGELF
many,TRBV4-1,TRBJ2-7,ASSQSLGLAVYEQY
many,TRBV27,TRBJ1-6,ASSFQSYNSPLH
-,TRBV27,TRBJ2-1,ASSTIFAGADGNERF
many,TRBV28,TRBJ1-5,ASSEKGEPQH
many,TRBV28,TRBJ1-4,ASSLGGMREKLF
-,TRBV29-1,TRBJ2-7,SVQDSCEQY
many,TRBV13,TRBJ2-3,ASSPRTSTTDTQY
many,TRBV25-1,TRBJ1-5,ASSQGGGQPQH
medium-sized,TRBV2,TRBJ1-6,ASRAGTNSPLH
many,TRBV6-4,TRBJ2-1,ASSDPRGGYNEQF
many,TRBV9,TRBJ2-1,ASSVSGSQYNEQF
medium-sized,TRBV12-3/TRBV12-4,TRBJ2-7,ASSQVVTRLHEQY
-,TRBV28,TRBJ2-7,ASSPHRPDNYEQY
many,TRBV6-1,TRBJ1-4,ASTRRGQLEGNEKLF
many,TRBV6-1,TRBJ2-3,ASRVGRTRTDTQY
many,TRBV12-3/TRBV12-4,TRBJ2-1,ASSFLASGGGRPDEQF
-,TRBV6-5,TRBJ1-1,ASSFLRQGLGTEAL
many,TRBV6-2/TRBV6-3,TRBJ1-6,ASSDGTGNSPLH
many,TRBV15,TRBJ2-1,ATSRVRSSYNEQF
-,TRBV7-9,TRBJ2-7,ASSSYGTGGHEQY
few,TRBV28,TRBJ1-5,ASSLDRGRSSQPQH
-,TRBV6-2/TRBV6-3,TRBJ1-6,ASSYTQQGSGSYNSPLH
medium-sized,TRBV6-5,TRBJ2-7,ASSYSEMYEQY
-,TRBV20-1,TRBJ2-7,SARGQGFYEQY
-,TRBV30,TRBJ2-2,AWSVRVEVGELF
medium-sized,TRBV12-3/TRBV12-4,TRBJ1-5,ASSFLGVNQPQH
-,TRBV11-3,TRBJ1-5,ASSPGH
many,TRBV6-1,TRBJ2-6,ASSQGQGTT
many,TRBV24-1,TRBJ1-2,ATSDIRGGGGYT
medium-sized,TRBV20-1,TRBJ1-2,SARDLLWAGDYGYT
many,TRBV5-1,TRBJ2-1,ASSNPPRGEQF
-,TRBV6-2/TRBV6-3,TRBJ2-7,VSSKQGYEQY
-,TRBV5-4,TRBJ2-7,ASSPIAGGPSFEQY
few,TRBV6-9,TRBJ2-3,ASSGHLESDTQY
many,TRBV6-1,TRBJ2-7,ASSRQGLYEQY
few,TRBV6-1,TRBJ2-2,ASSARVPLGTWELF
-,TRBV30,TRBJ1-1,AWNDWVEAF
many,TRBV5-1,TRBJ2-5,ASSLADASQETQY
many,TRBV20-1,TRBJ2-3,SAPGRTDTQY
many,TRBV28,TRBJ1-6,ASTYLGQGNSPLH
many,TRBV19,TRBJ2-2,ASSIDQGSGELF
many,TRBV10-3,TRBJ1-1,ATRLGDTEAF
many,TRBV28,TRBJ2-2,ASSLTERERDPNTGELF
-,TRBV12-3/TRBV12-4,TRBJ2-2,ASSLELGQGEIGELF
many,TRBV6-2/TRBV6-3,TRBJ1-5,ASSYVTGDQPQH
many,TRBV27,TRBJ2-1,AISLGIANEQF
few,TRBV30,TRBJ1-3,AWRFGTGAGNTIY
many,TRBV27,TRBJ1-1,ASSPTTETNTEAF
many,TRBV6-5,TRBJ2-3,ASSYSVLAGDTQY
medium-sized,TRBV20-1,TRBJ1-1,SAPANRGLNTEAF
many,TRBV6-4,TRBJ1-5,ASSGGQGAGQPQH
medium-sized,TRBV30,TRBJ2-7,AWSDQAYEQY
many,TRBV5-1,TRBJ1-2,ASSPLGTGGYT
many,TRBV24-1,TRBJ2-2,ATSETGTDTGELF
many,TRBV20-1,TRBJ2-1,SARAGLASTYNEQF